These T cell receptor beta chains were read from a single sample in a study of Ad26.COV2.S vaccination and SARS-CoV-2 variants. The protocol was immunoSEQ multiplex PCR, while the TCRdb copy is restricted to in-frame clones and leaves out a portion. The sample has some 350,000 clones; roughly 81% are singletons. The sequencing used peripheral blood, collected in a trial of Ad26.COV2.S vaccine versus placebo. These receptors were obtained from a person aged 18-65 years who received the Ad26.COV2.S COVID-19 vaccine or a placebo. Each CDR3 is given with its conserved first and last residue. Fields, in order: V gene, D gene, clone size, J gene, CDR3 protein, CDR3 DNA. A D gene is named only where the DNA matches it firmly. A row's size may be missing; if present it is once, few, many or a size class.

V: TRBV10-3
D: -
size: many
J: TRBJ1-1
CDR3: CAISESVIKATEAFF
DNA: TGTGCCATCAGTGAGTCAGTTATCAAAGCAACTGAAGCTTTCTTT

V: TRBV20-1
D: -
size: once
J: TRBJ2-3
CDR3: CSAGRTDTQYF
DNA: TGCAGTGCTGGCCGGACAGATACGCAGTATTTT

V: TRBV5-6
D: -
size: -
J: TRBJ2-1
CDR3: CASSLGGSGVEFF
DNA: TGTGCCAGCAGCTTGGGCGGGTCGGGGGTTGAGTTCTTC

V: TRBV27
D: -
size: few
J: TRBJ2-3
CDR3: CASSSTGSTQYF
DNA: TGTGCCAGCAGTTCGACAGGCAGTACGCAGTATTTT

V: TRBV15
D: TRBD2
size: -
J: TRBJ2-1
CDR3: CATSRGLAGGPNEQFF
DNA: TGTGCCACCAGCAGGGGACTAGCGGGGGGTCCCAATGAGCAGTTCTTC

V: TRBV7-2
D: -
size: -
J: TRBJ2-1
CDR3: CASSLRGGDEQFF
DNA: TGTGCCAGCAGCTTAAGGGGTGGGGATGAGCAGTTCTTC

V: TRBV10-3
D: -
size: -
J: TRBJ1-5
CDR3: CAISESRDQPQHF
DNA: TGTGCCATCAGTGAGTCGCGAGATCAGCCCCAGCATTTT

V: TRBV7-9
D: -
size: -
J: TRBJ1-2
CDR3: CASSLSDYGYTF
DNA: TGTGCCAGCTCCCTGTCCGACTATGGCTACACCTTC

V: TRBV30
D: -
size: -
J: TRBJ1-2
CDR3: CAWSVLGTIGGGYTF
DNA: TGTGCCTGGAGTGTACTGGGAACCATCGGGGGGGGCTACACCTTC

V: TRBV7-2
D: TRBD2
size: few
J: TRBJ2-2
CDR3: CASSLASGGLGRNTGELFF
DNA: TGTGCCAGCAGCTTAGCCAGCGGGGGTTTAGGGAGGAACACCGGGGAGCTGTTTTTT

V: TRBV3-1/TRBV3-2
D: TRBD2
size: -
J: TRBJ2-1
CDR3: CASSHPLAGAYNEQFF
DNA: TGTGCCAGCAGCCACCCACTAGCGGGGGCCTACAATGAGCAGTTCTTC

V: TRBV21-1
D: -
size: -
J: TRBJ1-3
CDR3: CASSKERLQSSGNTIYF
DNA: TGTGCCAGCAGCAAAGAACGGCTCCAATCCTCTGGAAACACCATATATTTT

V: TRBV5-1
D: TRBD1
size: -
J: TRBJ2-3
CDR3: CATNPGQPASTDTQYF
DNA: TGCGCCACGAATCCGGGACAGCCAGCAAGCACAGATACGCAGTATTTT

V: TRBV5-6
D: -
size: once
J: TRBJ1-5
CDR3: CASSLAQGLAQPQHF
DNA: TGTGCCAGCAGCTTGGCGCAGGGGTTGGCTCAGCCCCAGCATTTT

V: TRBV6-1
D: -
size: -
J: TRBJ2-6
CDR3: CASSGGTYSGANVLTF
DNA: TGTGCCAGCAGTGGGGGTACATACTCTGGGGCCAACGTCCTGACTTTC

V: TRBV19
D: -
size: -
J: TRBJ1-2
CDR3: CASSIAIPSYGYTF
DNA: TGTGCCAGTAGTATTGCGATCCCTAGCTATGGCTACACCTTC

V: TRBV21-1
D: -
size: -
J: TRBJ2-7
CDR3: CASSKNGGPYEQYF
DNA: TGTGCCAGCAGCAAAAACGGGGGTCCCTACGAGCAGTACTTC

V: TRBV14
D: TRBD2
size: -
J: TRBJ2-7
CDR3: CASTDFWGRADPLHYEQYF
DNA: TGTGCCAGCACCGACTTTTGGGGGAGGGCTGATCCACTGCACTACGAGCAGTACTTC

V: TRBV6-1
D: -
size: -
J: TRBJ2-3
CDR3: CASSEGGSRDTQYF
DNA: TGTGCCAGCAGTGAAGGCGGATCGCGAGATACGCAGTATTTT

V: TRBV25-1
D: -
size: -
J: TRBJ1-3
CDR3: CASGDPISGNTIYF
DNA: TGTGCCAGTGGGGACCCGATCTCTGGAAACACCATATATTTT

V: TRBV30
D: -
size: -
J: TRBJ1-5
CDR3: CAWSAGTQGDQPQHF
DNA: TGTGCCTGGAGCGCCGGGACCCAAGGAGATCAGCCCCAGCATTTT

V: TRBV15
D: -
size: -
J: TRBJ1-3
CDR3: CATSPGDFGNTIYF
DNA: TGTGCCACCAGCCCCGGCGACTTTGGAAACACCATATATTTT

V: TRBV25-1
D: -
size: -
J: TRBJ1-4
CDR3: CASSEEVQKTTNEKLFF
DNA: TGTGCCAGCAGTGAAGAGGTACAAAAAACAACTAATGAAAAACTGTTTTTT

V: TRBV7-2
D: TRBD2
size: -
J: TRBJ2-7
CDR3: CASSYSGRGNEQYF
DNA: TGTGCCAGCAGCTATAGCGGGAGAGGGAACGAGCAGTACTTC

V: TRBV2
D: -
size: -
J: TRBJ2-2
CDR3: CASGIQLGAGELFF
DNA: TGTGCCAGCGGGATACAACTGGGAGCCGGGGAGCTGTTTTTT

V: TRBV10-3
D: -
size: -
J: TRBJ1-6
CDR3: CAISDTREQYSPLHF
DNA: TGTGCCATCAGTGACACGAGGGAGCAGTATTCACCCCTCCACTTT

V: TRBV18
D: TRBD2
size: -
J: TRBJ2-7
CDR3: CASSPWEGQTYEQYF
DNA: TGTGCCAGCTCACCTTGGGAGGGGCAAACCTACGAGCAGTACTTC

V: TRBV27
D: -
size: -
J: TRBJ2-5
CDR3: CASSLRWGYQETQYF
DNA: TGTGCCAGCAGTTTGAGGTGGGGGTACCAAGAGACCCAGTACTTC

V: TRBV14
D: -
size: -
J: TRBJ2-4
CDR3: CASSQGVNIQYF
DNA: TGTGCCAGCAGCCAAGGGGTTAACATTCAGTACTTC

V: TRBV24-1
D: TRBD2
size: -
J: TRBJ2-1
CDR3: CATSAPREGWEQFF
DNA: TGTGCCACCAGTGCCCCGAGGGAGGGTTGGGAGCAGTTCTTC

V: TRBV18
D: -
size: -
J: TRBJ2-1
CDR3: CASSPPEQRNEQFF
DNA: TGTGCCAGCTCACCACCTGAACAGCGCAATGAGCAGTTCTTC

V: TRBV18
D: -
size: -
J: TRBJ2-6
CDR3: CASSPREILFSGANVLTF
DNA: TGTGCCAGCTCACCCCGGGAGATCCTCTTCTCTGGGGCCAACGTCCTGACTTTC

V: TRBV12-3/TRBV12-4
D: -
size: few
J: TRBJ2-5
CDR3: CASSLVQAETQYF
DNA: TGTGCCAGCAGTTTAGTTCAGGCAGAGACCCAGTACTTC

V: TRBV27
D: -
size: -
J: TRBJ2-5
CDR3: CASSLSAGRPFLETQYF
DNA: TGTGCCAGCAGTTTATCGGCGGGGAGGCCGTTTTTAGAGACCCAGTACTTC

V: TRBV3-1/TRBV3-2
D: TRBD2
size: -
J: TRBJ2-7
CDR3: CASSQDLGLAGSYEQYF
DNA: TGTGCCAGCAGCCAAGATTTGGGACTAGCGGGCTCCTACGAGCAGTACTTC

V: TRBV19
D: TRBD1
size: -
J: TRBJ2-7
CDR3: CASSIGPPGTGTYEQYF
DNA: TGTGCCAGTAGTATAGGACCCCCCGGGACAGGCACCTACGAGCAGTACTTC

V: TRBV5-1
D: TRBD1
size: -
J: TRBJ1-2
CDR3: CASSLEADRGDGYTF
DNA: TGCGCCAGCAGCTTGGAGGCGGACAGGGGAGATGGCTACACCTTC

V: TRBV29-1
D: -
size: -
J: TRBJ1-3
CDR3: CSVAVSSGNTIYF
DNA: TGCAGCGTTGCAGTAAGCTCTGGAAACACCATATATTTT

V: TRBV5-5
D: -
size: -
J: TRBJ1-4
CDR3: CASSLVGGIEKLFF
DNA: TGTGCCAGCAGCTTGGTTGGAGGGATTGAAAAACTGTTTTTT

V: TRBV28
D: -
size: -
J: TRBJ2-7
CDR3: CASSSLPLAGEQYF
DNA: TGTGCCAGCAGTTCCCTACCACTCGCGGGGGAGCAGTACTTC

V: TRBV28
D: TRBD1
size: -
J: TRBJ2-1
CDR3: CASSSGTGILSSQFF
DNA: TGTGCCAGCAGTTCAGGGACAGGGATATTATCTAGCCAGTTCTTC

V: TRBV30
D: -
size: -
J: TRBJ1-6
CDR3: CAWTPGDSPLHF
DNA: TGTGCCTGGACACCCGGGGATTCACCCCTCCACTTT

V: TRBV3-1/TRBV3-2
D: -
size: -
J: TRBJ2-7
CDR3: CASSQRSSYEQYF
DNA: TGTGCCAGCAGCCAACGCTCTTCCTACGAGCAGTACTTC

V: TRBV7-8
D: TRBD1
size: -
J: TRBJ2-7
CDR3: CASSLAETGSNEQYF
DNA: TGTGCCAGCAGCTTAGCCGAGACAGGGTCCAACGAGCAGTACTTC

V: TRBV12-3/TRBV12-4
D: -
size: -
J: TRBJ2-1
CDR3: CASSERVHNEQFF
DNA: TGTGCCAGCAGCGAGAGAGTGCACAATGAGCAGTTCTTC

V: TRBV6-2/TRBV6-3
D: -
size: -
J: TRBJ2-6
CDR3: CASSYTQVPGANVLTF
DNA: TGTGCCAGCAGTTATACCCAGGTCCCCGGGGCCAACGTCCTGACTTTC

V: TRBV5-1
D: -
size: -
J: TRBJ1-6
CDR3: CASSLQGWSYNSPLHF
DNA: TGCGCCAGCAGCTTACAGGGTTGGTCCTATAATTCACCCCTCCACTTT

V: TRBV18
D: -
size: -
J: TRBJ2-7
CDR3: CASSPLGQFTLYEQYF
DNA: TGTGCCAGCTCACCCCTTGGACAGTTTACCTTGTACGAGCAGTACTTC

V: TRBV6-5
D: -
size: -
J: TRBJ1-6
CDR3: CATTTEQKDNSPLHF
DNA: TGTGCCACCACGACAGAACAAAAAGATAATTCACCCCTCCACTTT

V: TRBV28
D: TRBD2
size: -
J: TRBJ2-3
CDR3: CASSLLTGGRTDTQYF
DNA: TGTGCCAGCAGTTTATTAACGGGAGGTCGAACAGATACGCAGTATTTT